The 30 T cell receptor beta chains in this list originate from one sample, sequenced in a study of blood T cell repertoires in COVID-19. Assay: immunoSEQ multiplex PCR; the TCRdb copy retains only in-frame clones and omits some. The data show under 200,000 clones, roughly 83% seen once. Sample: peripheral blood. The source of these receptors is a woman aged 55-69 years with acute or convalescent COVID-19.

The chain recombines TRBV7-3 with TRBJ1-4, with D perhaps TRBD1 (6 bases). Germline loops: CDR1 SGHTA, CDR2 FQGTGA. The CDR3 loop spans 15 amino acids. V was clipped by 1 base and J by 8 bases, with 14 bases between them. For the CDR3, the DNA is TGTGCCAGCAGCTTAAACGGCTTACAGGGAGAAAAACTGTTTTTT. It yields the protein CASSLNGLQGEKLFF.

V is TRBV5-4 and J is TRBJ1-3, with D unresolved. Germline V lookup: CDR1 SGHNT, CDR2 YYREEE (reference sequence). V was pared by 1 base and J by 2 bases, with 4 bases between. CDR3 length: 13 residues. The CDR3 sequence is CASSLSAGNTIYF. The DNA for the CDR3 is TGTGCCAGCAGCTTGTCGGCTGGAAACACCATATATTTT.

This CDR3 is CATSRDLRQGLSSYNSPLHF. In DNA, the CDR3 is TGTGCCACCAGCAGAGATCTTCGGCAGGGGCTAAGCTCCTATAATTCACCCCTCCACTTT. The chain is built from TRBV15 and TRBJ1-6, with D maybe TRBD1 (6 bases). The germline V gene encodes CDR1 LNHNV and CDR2 YYDKDF (reference sequence). This CDR3 has 20 amino acids. The V gene lost 0 bases and the J gene lost 0 bases, with 18 bases spanning the gap.

The genes are TRBV15 and TRBJ2-1; 8 bases are a match to TRBD2. The CDR3 loop spans 15 amino acids. Germline V lookup: CDR1 LNHNV, CDR2 YYDKDF (reference sequence). Trimming took 5 bases from V and 4 from J; bases not matched to a gene: 7. The CDR3 sequence: CATSLGRGVYNEQFF. CDR3 nucleotide sequence: TGTGCCACCAGCCTAGGGCGGGGGGTTTACAATGAGCAGTTCTTC. Based on the CDR3 plus reference TRBV15 and TRBJ2-1, the full variable domain is DAMVIQNPRYQVTQFGKPVTLSCSQTLNHNVMYWYQQKSSQAPKLLFHYYDKDFNNEADTPDNFQSRRPNTSFCFLDIRSPGLGDTAMYLCATSLGRGVYNEQFFGPGTRLTVL.

This clone came up once. The chain combines TRBV7-9 with TRBJ1-2, with 9 bases that match TRBD1. The V and J ends lost 2 bases and 2 bases, in that order; junction bases with no gene match: 9. The CDR3 extends over 17 amino acids. Looked up from germline, CDR1 is SEHNR and CDR2 is FQNEAQ (reference sequence). The CDR3 is CASSLSTPGQGNYGYTF. Written as DNA, the CDR3 is TGTGCCAGCAGCTTATCAACTCCGGGACAGGGAAACTATGGCTACACCTTC.

The chain links TRBV7-8 to TRBJ2-2; the D gene is possibly TRBD2 (5 bases). Germline V CDR1 and CDR2: SGHVS, FQNEAQ. The length of the CDR3 is 15 residues. The V end lost 1 base, the J end lost 2 bases, and 8 bases lay between the germline ends. The CDR3 nucleotides read TGTGCCAGCAGCTTAGAGGGAGTCAACACCGGGGAGCTGTTTTTT. Translated, it gives CASSLEGVNTGELFF.

The genes are TRBV5-1 and TRBJ1-6; a possible D gene is TRBD1 (5 bases). The CDR3 length is 16 residues. Trimming removed 1 base at V and 0 bases at J, with 8 bases between. In germline, CDR1 is SGHRS, CDR2 YFSETQ. The DNA of the CDR3 is TGCGCCAGCAGCTTGCGGGGGAGCTCCTATAATTCACCCCTCCACTTT. Translated: CASSLRGSSYNSPLHF. The full variable domain, rest sourced from reference TRBV5-1 and TRBJ1-6, is KAGVTQTPRYLIKTRGQQVTLSCSPISGHRSVSWYQQTPGQGLQFLFEYFSETQRNKGNFPGRFSGRQFSNSRSEMNVSTLELGDSALYLCASSLRGSSYNSPLHFGNGTRLTVT.

The chain has TRBV19 and TRBJ1-2; 8 positions agree with TRBD1. The CDR3 runs 14 residues. Germline assignment: CDR1 LNHDA and CDR2 SQIVND (reference sequence). V trimming: 4 bases; J trimming: 4 bases; junction bases outside the gene matches: 5. The CDR3: CASSTPGQVYGYTF. The CDR3 DNA reads TGTGCCAGTAGTACCCCGGGACAGGTCTATGGCTACACCTTC.

This clone was observed a handful of times. The J gene is TRBJ1-6, the V gene TRBV3-1 (or the pseudogene TRBV3-2); D gene unclear. CDR1 and CDR2 (germline): LGHDT, YNNKEL (reference sequence). The CDR3 has 14 amino acids. Trimming cost V 7 bases and J 0 bases, with 7 bases left between them. CDR3 nucleotides: TGTGCCAGCACGGAGTCCTCCTATAATTCACCCCTCCACTTT. Translated: CASTESSYNSPLHF.

The J gene is TRBJ1-5, the V gene TRBV7-9; 12 bases line up with TRBD1. There are 15 residues in the CDR3. After removal of 4 bases from V and 4 bases from J, the junction contained 2 bases not matched to a gene. CDR1 is SEHNR, CDR2 FQNEAQ, per germline (reference sequence). CDR3 nucleotide sequence: TGTGCCAGCAGCTCGGGACAGGGGGCAAATCAGCCCCAGCATTTT. Translation: CASSSGQGANQPQHF.

The V and J genes are TRBV30 and TRBJ1-5, with D tentatively TRBD1 (6 bases). Trimming stripped 2 bases from V and 7 bases from J, with 12 bases between. CDR1 is GTSNPN, CDR2 SVGIG, per germline (reference sequence). CDR3 length: 13 residues. CDR3 amino acids: CAWSSGGYQPQHF. The CDR3 coding sequence is TGTGCCTGGAGTTCGGGGGGCTACCAGCCCCAGCATTTT.

This clone turned up a few times. V is TRBV10-2 and J is TRBJ1-3; D is undetermined. V shed 3 bases and J shed 5 bases, with 17 bases lying between them. The CDR3 is made up of 16 amino acids. Germline CDR1 reads WSHSY; CDR2 reads SAAADI. CDR3 in amino acids: CASSELIEVLRNTIYF. The CDR3 DNA sequence: TGCGCCAGCAGTGAATTAATCGAGGTTCTCCGAAACACCATATATTTT.

This clone came up a few times. CDR3 sequence: CASSLDGQGAYTGELFF. Here the CDR3 DNA reads TGCGCCAGCAGCTTGGACGGGCAGGGGGCGTACACCGGGGAGCTGTTTTTT. The V and J genes are TRBV5-1 and TRBJ2-2, with TRBD1 matching 8 bases. The CDR3 spans 17 residues. J lost 3 bases, V lost 0 bases, and 7 bases had no gene match. Germline CDR1 SGHRS, CDR2 YFSETQ.

The CDR3 region has the DNA TGTGCCAGCAGCTCCCAGAGCGGGGGTGCCTACGAGCAGTACTTC. Amino acids: CASSSQSGGAYEQYF. This sequence joins TRBV7-2 and TRBJ2-7, with 8 bases fitting TRBD2. With 4 bases clipped from V and 2 bases from J, the junction kept 7 bases outside the gene matches. Germline CDR1 SGHTA, CDR2 FQGNSA. This CDR3 has 15 amino acids.

The chain carries TRBV21-1 and TRBJ1-5; the table calls TRBD1, which could not be checked here. TRBV21-1 is labeled a pseudogene. The CDR3 is 15 residues long. In nucleotides, the CDR3 is TGTGCCAGCAGCAAAGTGCAGGGAAAGAATCAGCCCCAGCATTTT. Translating it yields CASSKVQGKNQPQHF.

The chain has TRBV6-6 and TRBJ1-1, with 7 bases lining up with TRBD1. The V and J ends lost 5 bases and 0 bases, in that order; junction bases with no gene match: 3. Germline V gives CDR1 MNHNY, CDR2 SVGAGI (reference sequence). The CDR3 length is 14 residues. The CDR3 loop is CASSDRGLNTEAFF. The DNA of the CDR3 is TGTGCCAGCAGTGATAGGGGGCTGAACACTGAAGCTTTCTTT.

In its sample, this clone was seen once. In DNA form, the CDR3 reads TGCGCCAGCAGCCAAGATTCTAGCGGGGGAACTAGCAATGAGCAGTTCTTC. Residues: CASSQDSSGGTSNEQFF. The chain joins TRBV4-3 to TRBJ2-1, with 10 bases lining up with TRBD2. This CDR3 region has 17 residues. V lost 0 bases and J lost 6; bases outside the gene matches: 8. Germline CDR1 LGHNA, CDR2 YSLEER.

The CDR3 DNA is TGTGCCAGCAGTCCCCAGGGAAGGGTCCCCAATCAGCCCCAGCATTTT. It specifies CASSPQGRVPNQPQHF. The rearrangement links TRBV27 to TRBJ1-5, with a possible D match to TRBD1 (5 bases). The CDR3 spans 16 residues. Germline CDR1 MNHEY, CDR2 SMNVEV (reference sequence). The germline V and J ends were trimmed by 5 bases and 3 bases, with 17 bases remaining between them.

The chain employs TRBV11-2 and TRBJ1-1; 9 bases line up with TRBD1. Unmatched junction bases numbered 6, after V lost 3 bases and J lost 4 bases. The V gene's germline CDR1 is SGHAT and CDR2 FQNNGV. The CDR3 has 15 residues. The CDR3 DNA reads as TGTGCCAGCAGCTTGGGGACAGGGAGGGTCACTGAAGCTTTCTTT. Translated: CASSLGTGRVTEAFF.

The J gene is TRBJ1-5, the V gene TRBV7-2; D is unclear. The V gene lost 4 bases and the J gene lost 0 bases, with 7 bases spanning the gap. Germline V gene lookup returns CDR1 SGHTA and CDR2 FQGNSA. CDR3 length: 14 residues. In nucleotides, the CDR3 is TGTGCCAGCAGCTACTCATCTAGCAATCAGCCCCAGCATTTT. Translating it yields CASSYSSSNQPQHF.

This chain uses TRBV11-2 with TRBJ1-1; D not resolved. Germline V lookup: CDR1 SGHAT, CDR2 FQNNGV. Trimming cost V 4 bases and J 1 base, with 7 bases left between them. CDR3 length: 13 amino acids. CDR3: CASSSSGNTEAFF. CDR3 in DNA: TGTGCCAGCAGCTCCTCCGGGAACACTGAAGCTTTCTTT.

The chain employs TRBV18 and TRBJ2-7; 8 bases map to TRBD2. Germline loops: CDR1 KGHSH, CDR2 LQKENI. This CDR3 has 16 amino acids. J was trimmed by 0 bases and V by 3 bases; bases with no gene match: 7. CDR3 nucleotides: TGTGCCAGCTCACCGCGGCCGGGGGGGAGCTCCTACGAGCAGTACTTC. This codes for CASSPRPGGSSYEQYF.

The chain combines TRBV25-1 with TRBJ1-6; 8 nucleotides agree with TRBD1. The trim removed 6 bases at V and 7 bases at J, leaving 5 bases unmatched. The CDR3 has 14 residues. Germline V gene data show CDR1 as MGHDK and CDR2 as SYGVNS. For the CDR3, the DNA is TGTGCCAGCAGCTTAGACAGGGGAAATTCACCCCTCCACTTT. This gives the protein CASSLDRGNSPLHF.

The V and J genes are TRBV5-1 and TRBJ1-2, with 7 bases identical to TRBD1. The CDR3 runs to 14 residues. The germline V gene encodes CDR1 SGHRS and CDR2 YFSETQ. V lost 6 bases and J lost 5; bases outside the gene matches: 10. The CDR3 nucleotides are TGCGCCAGCAATAAAGGACAGGATATGTATGGCTACACCTTC. This translates into CASNKGQDMYGYTF. The full variable domain, completed using reference TRBV5-1 and TRBJ1-2, is KAGVTQTPRYLIKTRGQQVTLSCSPISGHRSVSWYQQTPGQGLQFLFEYFSETQRNKGNFPGRFSGRQFSNSRSEMNVSTLELGDSALYLCASNKGQDMYGYTFGSGTRLTVV.

This clone was counted a single time. The chain combines TRBV11-2 with TRBJ2-7; 8 positions agree with TRBD2. Germline trimming cut 6 bases from V and 0 bases from J; bases unmatched to any gene: 7. The germline V gene encodes CDR1 SGHAT and CDR2 FQNNGV. CDR3 length: 15 residues. CDR3 bases: TGTGCCAGCAGTCCACCCGGGACTAGCTCCTACGAGCAGTACTTC. This translates into CASSPPGTSSYEQYF.

The table lists this clone with a count of one. The CDR3 reads CASSGPGTGAQYF. The CDR3 DNA is TGTGCCAGCAGCGGTCCCGGGACAGGGGCCCAGTACTTC. The chain couples TRBV21-1 to TRBJ2-5; the DNA was not used to check the table's D call, TRBD1. TRBV21-1 is a pseudogene segment. The CDR3 loop spans 13 amino acids.

The genes are TRBV6-5 and TRBJ2-2, with D perhaps TRBD1 (6 bases). Germline-derived CDR1 and CDR2 are MNHEY and SVGAGI. The CDR3 sequence is 14 residues long. Trimming cost V 6 bases and J 6 bases, with 14 bases left between them. Here the CDR3 DNA reads TGTGCCAGCAGGAGTCCCAGGGGACCCGGGGAGCTGTTTTTT. It encodes CASRSPRGPGELFF.

The chain recombines TRBV9 with TRBJ2-1; 8 positions match TRBD2. Germline V gene sequence: CDR1 SGDLS, CDR2 YYNGEE. The trim removed 0 bases at V and 5 bases at J, leaving 4 bases unmatched. The CDR3 has 15 residues. The CDR3 spells CASSVVSGGNNEQFF. CDR3 in DNA: TGTGCCAGCAGCGTAGTATCGGGGGGGAACAATGAGCAGTTCTTC. The whole variable domain, filled in from reference TRBV9 and TRBJ2-1, reads DSGVTQTPKHLITATGQRVTLRCSPRSGDLSVYWYQQSLDQGLQFLIQYYNGEERAKGNILERFSAQQFPDLHSELNLSSLELGDSALYFCASSVVSGGNNEQFFGPGTRLTVL.

This chain joins TRBV19 and TRBJ1-5; the D is unclear. The CDR3 has 19 residues. The germline CDR1 and CDR2 sequences are LNHDA and SQIVND (reference sequence). The ends were cut back, 2 bases at V and 8 bases at J, with 28 bases in the middle. CDR3 DNA sequence: TGTGCCAGTAGTATAATGGTGAGGGAAGGTCTTCCTTGGTTAGAGCCCCAGCATTTT. This codes for CASSIMVREGLPWLEPQHF.

This chain connects TRBV19 to TRBJ1-5; no clear D gene. The CDR3 spans 17 residues. Trimming cost V 0 bases and J 0 bases, with 12 bases left between them. Germline CDR1 reads LNHDA; CDR2 reads SQIVND (reference sequence). The CDR3 region is CASSIESSAYSNQPQHF. The CDR3 coding sequence is TGTGCCAGTAGTATAGAGTCCAGCGCTTATAGCAATCAGCCCCAGCATTTT.